A single sample is the source of the 26 T cell receptor beta chains below, sequenced in a study of control samples from healthy donors and cancer patients. This table comes from immunoSEQ multiplex PCR, and its TCRdb copy is limited to in-frame clones, with some not included. The sample yields fewer than 200,000 clones, about 90% seen once. Sequenced input: blood. Receptor source: a woman in her 30s in good health.

The rearrangement joins TRBV11-2 to TRBJ1-5; D gene unclear. The CDR3 loop spans 15 amino acids. Trimming stripped 6 bases from V and 0 bases from J, with 12 bases between. Looked up from germline, CDR1 is SGHAT and CDR2 is FQNNGV. The CDR3, as DNA: TGTGCCAGCAGTTCTGTCTCTGATAGCAATCAGCCCCAGCATTTT. Translation gives CASSSVSDSNQPQHF.

J is TRBJ1-1 and V is TRBV19, with D perhaps TRBD1 (5 bases). V dropped 4 bases and J dropped 8 bases, with 14 bases sitting between them. The V gene's germline CDR1 is LNHDA and CDR2 SQIVND (reference sequence). The CDR3 spans 13 residues. Written as DNA, the CDR3 is TGTGCCAGTAGTAAAGGGGTGGGCAGGGAAGCTTTCTTT. Translating gives CASSKGVGREAFF.

This clone appeared a single time. The rearrangement links TRBV12-2 to TRBJ2-7; TRBD1 reflects the table's D call only, with no check against the DNA. TRBV12-2 is shown as a pseudogene. The length of the CDR3 is 16 residues. DNA for the CDR3: TGTGCAAGTCGCTTAGCTCCGGGACAGGGAACCTACGAGCAGTACGTC. It codes for CASRLAPGQGTYEQYV.

The rearrangement joins TRBV28 to TRBJ1-2, with a possible D match to TRBD1 (6 bases). Trimming took off 5 bases at V and 2 bases at J, with 12 bases between the two ends. The CDR3 has 14 amino acids. Germline V gene sequence: CDR1 MDHEN, CDR2 SYDVKM. CDR3 sequence (DNA): TGTGCCAGCAGTCCTGGTGGACAGAACTATGGCTACACCTTC. Encoded protein: CASSPGGQNYGYTF.

V is TRBV10-3 and J is TRBJ2-3, with 7 bases lining up with TRBD1. Per the germline V gene, CDR1 is ENHRY and CDR2 is SYGVKD. The ends lost 0 bases at V and 4 bases at J; junction bases unmatched: 4. The CDR3 has 15 residues. For the CDR3, the DNA is TGTGCCATCAGTGAGTCCCAACAGGGGTCAGATACGCAGTATTTT. This gives the protein CAISESQQGSDTQYF.

The chain has TRBV7-8 and TRBJ1-1; D gene unclear. The CDR3 contains 13 residues. V was trimmed by 2 bases and J by 1 base, leaving 5 bases between them. The V gene's germline CDR1 is SGHVS and CDR2 FQNEAQ. CDR3 DNA sequence: TGTGCCAGCAGCTTATTCCAGAACACTGAAGCTTTCTTT. Translated, it gives CASSLFQNTEAFF.

The chain joins TRBV7-6 to TRBJ2-3; D ambiguous. V was cut by 5 bases and J by 5 bases, with 11 bases left in between. Germline V gives CDR1 SGHVS, CDR2 FNYEAQ. The CDR3 covers 13 residues. CDR3 region: CASSPRVGDTQYF. CDR3 coding DNA: TGTGCCAGCAGCCCCCGGGTGGGAGATACGCAGTATTTT.

This clone was detected only once. The chain recombines TRBV18 with TRBJ2-7, with a tentative D call TRBD1 (6 bases). V lost 3 bases and J lost 0, with 12 bases in between. CDR3 length: 15 amino acids. Germline CDR1 KGHSH, CDR2 LQKENI. The CDR3 nucleotides are TGTGCCAGCTCACCTTTTGGACAGAGCTCCTACGAGCAGTACTTC. This codes for CASSPFGQSSYEQYF.

This chain links TRBV9 with TRBJ2-3; a possible D gene is TRBD2 (6 bases). The germline V gene encodes CDR1 SGDLS and CDR2 YYNGEE. The CDR3 consists of 17 residues. The germline V and J ends were trimmed by 6 bases and 4 bases, with 24 bases remaining between them. The CDR3 DNA sequence: TGTGCCAGCACCCTTTCCCCGACTAGTGGAATCGCAGATACGCAGTATTTT. Protein: CASTLSPTSGIADTQYF.

The chain couples TRBV5-1 to TRBJ2-4; TRBD1 is a possible D gene (5 bases). Germline V gives CDR1 SGHRS, CDR2 YFSETQ. This CDR3 spans 14 amino acids. V was pared by 3 bases and J by 5 bases, with 12 bases between. The CDR3 is CASSSGYVENIQYF. The CDR3 DNA reads TGCGCCAGCAGCTCAGGGTACGTGGAAAACATTCAGTACTTC.

Only one count was recorded for this clone. J is TRBJ1-1 and V is TRBV2; 9 nucleotides line up with TRBD1. The CDR3 runs to 12 residues. V shed 6 bases, J shed 6 bases, and the junction held 2 bases outside the gene matches. Looked up from germline, CDR1 is SNHLY and CDR2 is FYNNEI. Here the CDR3 DNA reads TGTGCCAGCAGGGGACAGGGTTCTGAAGCTTTCTTT. It translates to CASRGQGSEAFF. The entire variable domain, with the rest obtained from reference TRBV2 and TRBJ1-1, is as follows: EPEVTQTPSHQVTQMGQEVILRCVPISNHLYFYWYRQILGQKVEFLVSFYNNEISEKSEIFDDQFSVERPDGSNFTLKIRSTKLEDSAMYFCASRGQGSEAFFGQGTRLTVV.

The CDR3 loop is CASSYRAGGRGEQFF. CDR3 coding DNA: TGTGCCAGCAGTTACCGGGCGGGGGGACGTGGTGAGCAGTTCTTC. The rearrangement joins TRBV6-5 to TRBJ2-1, with TRBD2 matching over 8 bases. The J segment lost 9 bases and the V segment lost 2 bases, leaving 9 bases of the junction unmatched. The CDR3 length is 15 residues. Germline loops: CDR1 MNHEY, CDR2 SVGAGI.

This clone was seen a few times. The junction departs from germline at one end; a sequencing error may be responsible. The chain links TRBV7-9 to TRBJ2-7; no reliable D call. Germline V gene sequence: CDR1 SEHNR, CDR2 FQNEAQ (reference sequence). The length of the CDR3 is 13 residues. The CDR3 loop is CASSLVGSHEQYF. CDR3 nucleotide sequence: TGTGCCAGCAGCTTAGTAGGCTCCCACGAGCAGTACTTC.

V usage is TRBV7-9 and J usage is TRBJ2-6; D may be TRBD2 (6 bases). Germline-derived CDR1 and CDR2 are SEHNR and FQNEAQ (reference sequence). This CDR3 is built from 16 residues. The ends were cut back, 5 bases at V and 2 bases at J, with 13 bases in the middle. The CDR3 region has the DNA TGTGCCAGCAGCCCAACATCGGGAGCTGGGGCCAACGTCCTGACTTTC. It is translated as CASSPTSGAGANVLTF.

J is TRBJ2-3 and V is TRBV6-6; 9 positions agree with TRBD2. V shed 8 bases, J shed 2 bases, and the junction held 8 bases outside the gene matches. The germline gives CDR1 MNHNY, CDR2 SVGAGI (reference sequence). The CDR3 is 15 amino acids. CDR3 DNA sequence: TGTGCCAGCTCCGTAGCGGGAGTGGCCACAGATACGCAGTATTTT. It specifies CASSVAGVATDTQYF.

This chain joins TRBV6-5 and TRBJ2-2; 7 nucleotides align to TRBD1. This CDR3 contains 14 residues. CDR1 MNHEY and CDR2 SVGAGI come from the germline V gene. V lost 4 bases to trimming and J lost 9 bases; unmatched junction nucleotides: 8. The DNA of the CDR3 is TGTGCCAGCAGTTCGACAGGGAAGAGTTGGGAGCTGTTTTTT. Translation: CASSSTGKSWELFF.

V gene TRBV5-6 combines with J gene TRBJ1-1; TRBD1 might be the D (5 bases). The V and J ends lost 0 bases and 1 base respectively, with 16 bases between them. The CDR3 is made up of 17 amino acids. Germline CDR1 SGHDT, CDR2 YYEEEE. CDR3 sequence: CASSLGWGSSPNTEAFF. The DNA of the CDR3 is TGTGCCAGCAGCTTGGGATGGGGGTCTTCACCGAACACTGAAGCTTTCTTT.

The chain is built from TRBV25-1 and TRBJ2-7; tentatively, D is TRBD1 (5 bases). CDR3 length: 11 amino acids. Germline V gene sequence: CDR1 MGHDK, CDR2 SYGVNS. V was shortened by 7 bases and J by 6 bases, with 10 bases between the two germline ends. The CDR3 loop reads CASTGHGEQYF. CDR3 nucleotides: TGTGCCAGCACCGGACATGGCGAGCAGTACTTC.

Only a few counts were recorded for this clone. This rearrangement joins TRBV7-9 to TRBJ2-5, with 10 bases matching TRBD1. Germline V gene data show CDR1 as SEHNR and CDR2 as FQNEAQ (reference sequence). The J segment lost 3 bases and the V segment lost 5 bases, leaving 9 bases of the junction unmatched. This CDR3 is built from 16 residues. DNA of the CDR3: TGTGCCAGCAGCCTGAGGGACAGGGGACCAAAAGAGACCCAGTACTTC. Translated: CASSLRDRGPKETQYF.

This chain connects TRBV14 to TRBJ2-2, with D possibly being TRBD1 (5 bases). The CDR3 runs to 15 residues. From germline, CDR1 is SGHDN and CDR2 FVKESK. V was shortened by 0 bases and J by 14 bases, with 19 bases between the two germline ends. The CDR3 sequence: CASSQDKQAPRSLFF. The CDR3 bases are TGTGCCAGCAGCCAAGATAAACAGGCTCCCCGGAGCCTGTTTTTT.

The rearrangement joins TRBV7-9 to TRBJ2-5; D gene unclear. Germline CDR1 and CDR2: SEHNR and FQNEAQ (reference sequence). This CDR3 has 14 residues. The ends were cut back, 5 bases at V and 6 bases at J, with 16 bases in the middle. Written as DNA, the CDR3 is TGTGCCAGCAGCCCTTCGGAACCAGCGAAGACCCAGTACTTC. Translation gives CASSPSEPAKTQYF.

The chain couples TRBV5-1 to TRBJ1-2; weak D call: TRBD1 (6 bases). With 4 bases removed from V and 4 bases from J, the gap between germline ends came to 11 bases. Per the germline V gene, CDR1 is SGHRS and CDR2 is YFSETQ. CDR3 length: 13 amino acids. The CDR3 reads CASSQGQSYGYTF. In nucleotides, the CDR3 is TGCGCCAGCAGCCAAGGACAGTCCTATGGCTACACCTTC.

The rearrangement joins TRBV27 to TRBJ2-3; weak D call: TRBD2 (6 bases). The CDR3 extends over 19 amino acids. Trimming cost V 5 bases and J 0 bases, with 24 bases left between them. Germline V lookup: CDR1 MNHEY, CDR2 SMNVEV (reference sequence). For the CDR3, the DNA is TGTGCCAGCAGTCGTCGGCTGTCCGGGGCGGGGCCCAGCACAGATACGCAGTATTTT. It codes for CASSRRLSGAGPSTDTQYF.

This chain joins TRBV29-1 and TRBJ1-3, with 7 bases fitting TRBD1. V lost 4 bases to trimming and J lost 0 bases; unmatched junction nucleotides: 6. CDR1 and CDR2 from the germline V gene are SQVTM and ANQGSEA. The CDR3 has 15 residues. CDR3 in amino acids: CSVVGTEHSGNTIYF. Written as DNA, the CDR3 is TGCAGCGTTGTAGGGACAGAACACTCTGGAAACACCATATATTTT.

The genes are TRBV9 and TRBJ2-3; tentatively, D is TRBD1 or TRBD2 (5 bases each). Germline V lookup: CDR1 SGDLS, CDR2 YYNGEE. The V gene lost 0 bases and the J gene lost 4 bases, with 9 bases spanning the gap. This CDR3 contains 14 residues. Here the CDR3 reads CASSVGGESDTQYF. In DNA, the CDR3 is TGTGCCAGCAGCGTAGGAGGGGAGTCAGATACGCAGTATTTT. Full variable domain (outside the CDR3, taken from reference TRBV9 and TRBJ2-3): DSGVTQTPKHLITATGQRVTLRCSPRSGDLSVYWYQQSLDQGLQFLIQYYNGEERAKGNILERFSAQQFPDLHSELNLSSLELGDSALYFCASSVGGESDTQYFGPGTRLTVL.

This sequence joins TRBV19 and TRBJ1-5; no firm D call. CDR3 length equals 11 residues. V lost 3 bases, J lost 4 bases, and 1 base lay in between. Germline assignment: CDR1 LNHDA and CDR2 SQIVND (reference sequence). The CDR3, as DNA: TGTGCCAGTAGTATGAATCAGCCCCAGCATTTT. Translated, it gives CASSMNQPQHF.